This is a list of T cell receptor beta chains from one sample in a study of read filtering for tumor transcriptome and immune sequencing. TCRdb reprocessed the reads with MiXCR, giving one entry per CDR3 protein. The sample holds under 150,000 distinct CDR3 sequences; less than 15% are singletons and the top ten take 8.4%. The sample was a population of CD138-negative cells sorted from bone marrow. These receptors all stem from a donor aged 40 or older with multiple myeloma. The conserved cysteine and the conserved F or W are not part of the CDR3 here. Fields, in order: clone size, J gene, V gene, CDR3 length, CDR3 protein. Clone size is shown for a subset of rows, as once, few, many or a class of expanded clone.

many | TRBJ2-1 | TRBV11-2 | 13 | ASSLRGTSGDEQF
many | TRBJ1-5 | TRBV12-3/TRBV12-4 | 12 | ASSPQQGIQPQH
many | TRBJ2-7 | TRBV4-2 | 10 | ASEGGAHEQY
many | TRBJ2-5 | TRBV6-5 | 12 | ASTWDRTQETQY
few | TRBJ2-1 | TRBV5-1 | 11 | ASSSQNSNEQF
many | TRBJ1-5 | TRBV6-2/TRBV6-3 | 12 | ASTPDRVNQPQH
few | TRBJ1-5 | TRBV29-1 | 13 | SVSDGFLGNQPQH
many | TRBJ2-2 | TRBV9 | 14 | ASSVGVAANTGELF
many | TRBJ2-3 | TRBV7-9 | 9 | ASSLKDTQY
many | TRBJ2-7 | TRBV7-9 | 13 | ASSLGGGDQREQY
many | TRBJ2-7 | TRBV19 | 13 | ATSPTLGGPYEQY
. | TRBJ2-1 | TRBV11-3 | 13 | ASSSVAVTYNEQF
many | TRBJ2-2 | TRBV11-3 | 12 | ASRTGGGTGELF
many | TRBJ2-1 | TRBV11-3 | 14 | ASSTTGTSGIHEQF
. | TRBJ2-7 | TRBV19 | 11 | ATRTGERNEQY
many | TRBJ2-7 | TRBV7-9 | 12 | ASSSDRSSYEQY
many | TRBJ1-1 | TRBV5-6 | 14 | ASSLAARGINTEAF
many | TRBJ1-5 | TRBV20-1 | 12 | SARGEMMGQPQH
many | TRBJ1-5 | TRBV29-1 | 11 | SVRTGTGQPQH
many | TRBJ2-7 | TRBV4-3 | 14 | ASSQDLAGSSYEQY
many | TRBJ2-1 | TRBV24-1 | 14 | ATSDLPLAARNEQF
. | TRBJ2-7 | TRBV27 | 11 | ASAGHVSYEQY
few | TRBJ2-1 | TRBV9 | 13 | ASSDPGRNYNEQF
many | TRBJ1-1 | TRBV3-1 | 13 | ASSHVERGPFEAF
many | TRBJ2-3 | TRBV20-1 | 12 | SARPLGWEDTQY
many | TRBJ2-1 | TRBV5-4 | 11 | ASREQGYNEQF
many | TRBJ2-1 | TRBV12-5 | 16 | ASGSLPSVAGEGNEQF
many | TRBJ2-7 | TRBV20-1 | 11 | SARDPGRSEQY
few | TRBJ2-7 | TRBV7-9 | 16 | ASSLARRASGSGYEQY
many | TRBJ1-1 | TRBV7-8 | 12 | ASSFDQGWTEAF
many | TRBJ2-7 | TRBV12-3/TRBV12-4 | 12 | ASSVVEREDEQY
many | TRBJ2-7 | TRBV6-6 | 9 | ASSYGQRQY
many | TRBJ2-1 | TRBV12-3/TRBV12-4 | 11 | ASSFGLAYEQF
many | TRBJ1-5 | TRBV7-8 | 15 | ASSFFGSRAANQPQH
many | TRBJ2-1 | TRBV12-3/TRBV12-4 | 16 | ASSLRLAGIRGHNEQF
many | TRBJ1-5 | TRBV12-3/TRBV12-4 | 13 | ASSPGQASNQPQH
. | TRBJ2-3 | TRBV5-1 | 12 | ASSLGGYLDTQY
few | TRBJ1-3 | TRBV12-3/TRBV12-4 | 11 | ASSTGGGNTIY
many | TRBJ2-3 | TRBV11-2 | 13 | ASSLQSGATDTQY
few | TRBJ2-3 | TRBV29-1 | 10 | SVDKEWDTQY
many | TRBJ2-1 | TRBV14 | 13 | ASSHQAVYYNEQF
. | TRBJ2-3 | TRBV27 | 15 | ASSSGLAGVGTDTQY
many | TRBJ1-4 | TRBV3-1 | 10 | ASSLEEEKLF
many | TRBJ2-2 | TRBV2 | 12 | ASAGQGNGGELF
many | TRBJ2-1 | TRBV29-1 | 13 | SARMPGLAYNEQF
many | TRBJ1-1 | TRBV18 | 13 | ASSPWGTANTEAF
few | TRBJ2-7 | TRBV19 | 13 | ASSRKRENTYEQY
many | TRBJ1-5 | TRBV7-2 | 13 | ASSRGQGAVQPQH
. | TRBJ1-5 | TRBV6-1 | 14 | ASSFRVATDNQPQH
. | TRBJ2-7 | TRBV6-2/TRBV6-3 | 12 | ATIGLAGVNEQY
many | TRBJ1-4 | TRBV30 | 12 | ACYSEPGNEKLF
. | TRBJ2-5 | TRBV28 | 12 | ASSVPQGRETQY